The clone carrying this T cell receptor (beta chain) has a single count. Only in-frame clones appear in the TCRdb table, and some are missing; sequencing was by immunoSEQ multiplex PCR. The repertoire holds over 70,000 clones, with 90% as singletons. This entry comes from a study of technical replicates of blood from a few donors. Germline loops: CDR1 SGHNT, CDR2 YYREEE (reference sequence). The trim removed 4 bases at V and 3 bases at J, leaving 9 bases unmatched. The CDR3 spans 16 residues. The chain combines TRBV5-4 with TRBJ2-3, with 9 bases fitting TRBD2. Sequenced input: PBMCs. The source of this sequence is a human donor in good health. Some clones in this sample may be carry-over from other donors' samples. The DNA for the CDR3 is TGTGCCAGCAGCCCTGGGGGAGCGGGGGGTACAGATACGCAGTATTTT. It translates to CASSPGGAGGTDTQYF.